The rows below give T cell receptor beta chains drawn from one sample of a study of CD8 T cells in ankylosing spondylitis. TCRdb analysed the 5' RACE reads with MiXCR anew, one entry per CDR3 protein. The sample includes about 120,000 distinct CDR3 sequences, roughly 13% of them seen just once. The sequencing input was blood, either unsorted or a sorted T cell fraction (not recorded which). These receptors came from a female donor with ankylosing spondylitis or in good health (not recorded which). Each CDR3 is given with its conserved first and last residue. D genes are given only for firm matches. Size is stated for part of the rows, as once, few or many counts, or as a class when the clone is expanded.

TRBJ2-5 TRBV20-1 many - 18 CSARDSAGLPFLKETQYF TGCAGTGCTAGAGATTCGGCAGGCCTACCATTTCTTAAAGAGACCCAGTACTTC
TRBJ2-2 TRBV20-1 few - 12 CSANTNTGELFF TGCAGTGCTAACACGAACACCGGGGAGCTGTTTTTT
TRBJ2-2 TRBV2 few - 11 CEGANTGELFF TGTGAGGGGGCGAACACCGGGGAGCTGTTTTTT
TRBJ1-5 TRBV29-1 - - 13 CSVSSAGYQPQHF TGCAGCGTTTCTAGCGCAGGGTATCAGCCCCAGCATTTT
TRBJ1-5 TRBV2 many TRBD1 14 CASSPQGGNQPQHF TGTGCCAGCAGTCCTCAGGGGGGCAATCAGCCCCAGCATTTT
TRBJ1-2 TRBV12-3/TRBV12-4 many - 13 CASSSRRTHGYTF TGTGCCAGCAGTTCTCGGCGGACGCATGGCTACACCTTC
TRBJ2-6 TRBV5-1 many - 15 CASSFDSPGANVLTF TGCGCCAGCAGCTTCGACAGCCCTGGGGCCAACGTCCTGACTTTC
TRBJ1-6 TRBV7-2 few TRBD1 14 CASRSGTENSPLHF TGTGCCAGCAGATCCGGGACAGAAAATTCACCCCTCCACTTT
TRBJ1-3 TRBV10-3 - - 15 CAISESTGTGNTIYF TGTGCCATCAGTGAGTCCACAGGGACTGGAAACACCATATATTTT
TRBJ2-5 TRBV7-9 - - 12 CASSRDEETQYF TGTGCCAGCAGTAGAGATGAAGAGACCCAGTACTTC
TRBJ1-1 TRBV11-2 - - 14 CASSWAGGYTEAFF TGTGCCAGCAGCTGGGCCGGGGGATACACTGAAGCTTTCTTT
TRBJ2-7 TRBV7-2 few TRBD1 15 CASTKGTGLTYEQYF TGTGCCAGCACCAAAGGGACAGGGCTTACCTACGAGCAGTACTTC
TRBJ2-7 TRBV19 - - 13 CASSPRFYYEQYF TGTGCCAGTTCCCCCCGGTTCTACTACGAGCAGTACTTC
TRBJ2-5 TRBV6-1 many TRBD1 18 CASSQATRTGGLWETQYF TGTGCCAGCAGCCAGGCCACGAGGACAGGGGGCCTCTGGGAGACCCAGTACTTC
TRBJ1-1 TRBV11-2 - - 11 CASSPHRPAFF TGTGCCAGCAGCCCCCATAGGCCGGCTTTCTTT
TRBJ2-3 TRBV20-1 - - 13 CKPGPDSFDTQYF TGTAAGCCCGGACCCGACAGTTTTGATACGCAGTATTTT
TRBJ2-1 TRBV12-3/TRBV12-4 few TRBD1 14 CASRRQGAGNEQFF TGTGCCAGCAGGCGACAGGGGGCTGGCAATGAGCAGTTCTTC
TRBJ1-2 TRBV6-2/TRBV6-3 few - 14 CASRNGGLDYGYTF TGTGCCAGCAGAAACGGGGGGCTGGACTATGGCTACACCTTC
TRBJ2-7 TRBV7-9 - TRBD2 15 CASSLGLAGGSEQYF TGTGCCAGCAGCTTAGGACTAGCGGGAGGATCGGAGCAGTACTTC
TRBJ1-2 TRBV12-3/TRBV12-4 many - 15 CASTLGLAGPRGYTF TGTGCCAGCACACTAGGGTTAGCAGGGCCTCGAGGCTACACCTTC
TRBJ2-3 TRBV7-2 few - 14 CASSLRRGTDTQYF TGTGCCAGCAGCTTAAGAAGGGGCACAGATACGCAGTATTTT
TRBJ2-2 TRBV5-1 many TRBD1 16 CASSMAGTALGGELFF TGCGCCAGCAGCATGGCTGGGACAGCTCTAGGAGGGGAGCTGTTTTTT
TRBJ1-2 TRBV14 few - 13 CASSQGTAYGYTF TGTGCCAGCAGCCAAGGGACCGCCTATGGCTACACCTTC
TRBJ2-3 TRBV12-3/TRBV12-4 few - 15 CASSSDGSGTDTQYF TGTGCCAGCAGCTCGGACGGGAGCGGCACAGATACGCAGTATTTT
TRBJ2-3 TRBV12-3/TRBV12-4 many - 15 CASSLVGRSTDTQYF TGTGCCAGCAGTTTAGTCGGGCGGAGCACAGATACGCAGTATTTT
TRBJ1-2 TRBV18 - - 12 CASSPAGYGYTF TGTGCCAGCTCACCGGCAGGCTATGGCTACACCTTC
TRBJ2-2 TRBV7-6 - - 15 CASSFTGINTGELFF TGTGCCAGCAGCTTTACCGGGATAAACACCGGGGAGCTGTTTTTT
TRBJ2-3 TRBV7-2 many - 14 CASSLYWTTDTQYF TGTGCCAGCAGCTTATACTGGACCACAGATACGCAGTATTTT
TRBJ2-2 TRBV20-1 - - 15 CSARDQGRDTGELFF TGCAGTGCTAGAGATCAGGGGCGGGACACCGGGGAGCTGTTTTTT
TRBJ1-5 TRBV6-1 - - 16 CASRPRPTGFNQPQHF TGTGCCAGCAGACCCAGACCTACAGGATTCAATCAGCCCCAGCATTTT
TRBJ2-5 TRBV7-2 many - 16 CASSFGQLAVGETQYF TGTGCCAGCAGCTTCGGCCAACTAGCTGTAGGAGAGACCCAGTACTTC
TRBJ2-7 TRBV12-3/TRBV12-4 - TRBD1 15 CASSPGTGGTYEQYF TGTGCCAGCAGTCCCGGGACAGGGGGTACCTACGAGCAGTACTTC
TRBJ2-5 TRBV6-1 many TRBD2 15 CASSPIAGYQETQYF TGTGCCAGCAGTCCGATAGCGGGTTACCAAGAGACCCAGTACTTC
TRBJ2-1 TRBV3-1 few TRBD2 16 CATRGLAGTLGNEQFF TGTGCCACCAGAGGACTAGCGGGCACCCTCGGCAATGAGCAGTTCTTC
TRBJ2-1 TRBV15 - - 15 CATSRVTGTYNEQFF TGTGCCACCAGCAGAGTTACAGGGACCTACAATGAGCAGTTCTTC
TRBJ1-6 TRBV12-3/TRBV12-4 - TRBD1 17 CASSTGTGLSRNSPLHF TGTGCCAGCAGTACCGGGACAGGGCTCTCCCGTAATTCACCCCTCCACTTT
TRBJ2-3 TRBV23-1 once TRBD1 15 CASSRGQGHTDTQYF TGCGCCAGCAGCCGGGGACAGGGCCACACAGATACGCAGTATTTT
TRBJ2-7 TRBV3-1 few TRBD2 14 CASSSLAGEDEQYF TGTGCCAGCAGCTCCCTAGCGGGAGAGGATGAGCAGTACTTC